The 4 T cell receptor beta chains below all came from one sample that was sequenced in a study of shared clonotypes between healthy human individuals. TCRdb's copy holds only in-frame clones and misses some; the assay was immunoSEQ multiplex PCR. This table holds about 2.3 million clones, over 85% found once. Sample: naive CD4+ T cells from PBMCs. Subset of the sample: CD45RA+ positively selected. The receptors were gathered from a man younger than 35 in good health. Some clones in this sample may be carry-over from other donors' samples.

This sequence joins TRBV7-2 and TRBJ2-7; 7 nucleotides agree with TRBD1. This CDR3 contains 14 residues. CDR1 and CDR2 (germline): SGHTA, FQGNSA. V trimming: 5 bases; J trimming: 3 bases; junction bases outside the gene matches: 7. The CDR3 is CASSPWDRSYEQYF. The CDR3 DNA reads as TGTGCCAGCAGCCCTTGGGACAGAAGCTACGAGCAGTACTTC. Looking up the rest from reference TRBV7-2 and TRBJ2-7 gives the full variable domain: GAGVSQSPSNKVTEKGKDVELRCDPISGHTALYWYRQSLGQGLEFLIYFQGNSAPDKSGLPSDRFSAERTGGSVSTLTIQRTQQEDSAVYLCASSPWDRSYEQYFGPGTRLTVT.

The chain couples TRBV25-1 to TRBJ1-3; no firm D call. Germline CDR1 MGHDK, CDR2 SYGVNS. V was clipped by 4 bases and J by 4 bases, with 11 bases between them. This CDR3 contains 14 residues. CDR3 coding DNA: TGTGCCAGCAGTGTTAAGGGTTCAGGAAACACCATATATTTT. Its translation: CASSVKGSGNTIYF.

V usage is TRBV27 and J usage is TRBJ1-1; possible D gene TRBD1, 5 bases. From germline, CDR1 is MNHEY and CDR2 SMNVEV (reference sequence). Trimming pared 1 base from V and 5 bases from J, leaving 11 bases between. The CDR3 has 14 amino acids. Here the CDR3 reads CASSLFRGGTEAFF. CDR3 nucleotide sequence: TGTGCCAGCAGTTTATTTAGGGGAGGGACTGAAGCTTTCTTT.

The chain carries TRBV11-2 and TRBJ2-3, with 8 bases aligning to TRBD1. The CDR3 has 15 amino acids. V was clipped by 1 base and J by 4 bases; unmatched bases: 4. CDR1 and CDR2 (germline): SGHAT, FQNNGV. The CDR3 loop reads CASSLVLTGADTQYF. The DNA for the CDR3 is TGTGCCAGCAGCTTAGTACTGACAGGGGCAGATACGCAGTATTTT. The variable domain in full, with the rest retrieved from reference TRBV11-2 and TRBJ2-3, is EAGVAQSPRYKIIEKRQSVAFWCNPISGHATLYWYQQILGQGPKLLIQFQNNGVVDDSQLPKDRFSAERLKGVDSTLKIQPAKLEDSAVYLCASSLVLTGADTQYFGPGTRLTVL.